This T cell receptor beta chain was documented in a study of T cells in Graves' hyperthyroidism and ophthalmopathy. TCR beta CDR3 regions were amplified from RNA. The primer set for the first-round RT-PCR of the TCR CDR3 was HTBI. MiXCR was run by TCRdb on the multiplex PCR reads, yielding one entry per CDR3 protein. The sample carries 300,000 to 350,000 distinct CDR3 sequences, 21% recorded once. This clonotype has a count of ten or more. Uncontrolled infection, other autoimmune disease, pregnancy or lactation disqualified patients from enrolment. Sequenced material: blood. The source is a woman in her 50s with Graves' hyperthyroidism.

The CDR3 loop reads CASRSGTRPYNEQFF. CDR3 DNA sequence: TGCGCCAGCAGATCCGGGACTCGTCCGTACAATGAGCAGTTCTTC. The chain couples TRBV5-1 to TRBJ2-1; a possible D gene is TRBD2 (6 bases). CDR1 is SGHRS, CDR2 YFSETQ, per germline. Trimming pared 5 bases from V and 4 bases from J, leaving 16 bases between. The CDR3 extends over 15 amino acids.